This TCR beta chain came from a study of blood T cell repertoires in COVID-19. The junction had 6 bases not matched to a gene; V was cut back by 6 bases and J by 5 bases. CDR3 size: 15 residues. The germline V gene has CDR1 LNHDA and CDR2 SQIVND (reference sequence). Assay used: immunoSEQ multiplex PCR; TCRdb lists only in-frame clones, some missing. This table has a few hundred thousand clones, about 80% appearing once. The sequence was collected from a man aged 35 to 55 who had recovered from COVID-19. This rearrangement joins TRBV19 to TRBJ2-1, with TRBD2 matching 11 bases. The sequencing input was PBMCs or T cells enriched from blood (not recorded which). CDR3 region: CASSKLAGVDNEQFF. CDR3 bases: TGTGCCAGTAGCAAACTAGCGGGAGTCGACAATGAGCAGTTCTTC.